What follows are 2 T cell receptor beta chains derived from one specimen sequenced in a study of T-cell reconstitution after alpha-beta-depleted transplantation in children. Using unique molecular identifiers, the investigators prepared the TCRbeta library. MiXCR was run by TCRdb on the PCR reads, yielding one entry per CDR3 protein. The sample has about 590,000 distinct CDR3 sequences, about an eighth seen once. The input for sequencing was PBMCs, mostly from graft donor cells, taken 360 days after TCRalphabeta/CD19-depleted stem cell transplant. Every receptor here comes from a male patient younger than 18 who had a stem cell transplant for acute myeloid leukemia, so the T cells may come from the graft donor.

The table lists this clonotype with a few counts. At one of its ends the junction is not consistent with the germline gene, which may arise from a read error. The J gene is TRBJ1-3, the V gene TRBV20-1; 8 nucleotides align to TRBD1. CDR1 and CDR2 from the germline V gene are DFQATT and SNEGSKA (reference sequence). This CDR3 contains 15 residues. The CDR3 DNA sequence: TGCAGTGCTCGAGACAGGGGAAGACCGGGAAACACCATATATTTT. It codes for CSARDRGRPGNTIYF.

Ten or more counts support this clonotype. This sequence joins TRBV20-1 and TRBJ2-1; 10 nucleotides align to TRBD2. The CDR3 runs 15 residues. V shed 0 bases and J 3 bases; nucleotides not matched to a gene: 2. Germline values: CDR1 DFQATT, CDR2 SNEGSKA (reference sequence). The DNA for the CDR3 is TGCAGTGCTAGAGACGTAGCGGGAGGCTACAATGAGCAGTTCTTC. Its translation: CSARDVAGGYNEQFF.